This T cell receptor beta chain was captured in a study of T cell repertoires in cytomegalovirus infection. At the level of the study: CMV epitopes, recently identified HLA-C-restricted and well-studied HLA-B-restricted, were used. Evidence of both CMV infection and a matching HLA type came from public TCR beta signatures. Study outcomes and limitations: Ex vivo, HLA-C-restricted CMV-specific TCR beta clonotypes prevailed over the rest of the response. Adding up the frequency of public TCR beta families identified people who carried CMV plus the relevant HLA.

Using its own MiXCR run on the reads, TCRdb lists one record per CDR3 protein. Seen here are 100,000 to 150,000 distinct CDR3 sequences, about 31% observed once, and the top ten hold roughly 53%. At least ten counts were recorded for this clonotype. Its antigen is as yet unknown. Here the sequenced sample was CD8+ T cells from cultured PBMCs, taken from culture after CMV antigen stimulation. The TCR originated in a human donor in good health (CMV status not recorded). Some clones in this sample may be carry-over from other donors' samples.

The CDR3 region is CASSQGGSETQYF. CDR3 nucleotides: TGTGCCAGCTCCCAGGGAGGCTCGGAGACCCAGTACTTC. The chain uses TRBV5-6 and TRBJ2-5, with D possibly being TRBD2 (6 bases). The CDR3 extends over 13 amino acids. Germline assignment: CDR1 SGHDT and CDR2 YYEEEE. Deletions cut 7 bases from V and 5 bases from J, with 15 bases between.